Shown below are 30 T cell receptor beta chains from a single sample sequenced in a study of beta chain features in type 1 diabetes. The study, taken as a whole, reports: Moderate but significant shortening of TCRB CDR3s was recorded in all four CD4+ subsets from Type 1 diabetes patients.

Investigators reverse transcribed all isolated RNA, so they sequenced expressed TCRB transcripts. The protocol was immunoSEQ multiplex PCR, while the TCRdb copy is restricted to in-frame clones and leaves out a portion. Of 500,000 to 850,000 clones listed, about 14% are singletons. The antigens these receptors bind are not known. Sequencing was performed on naive CD4+ T cells from blood. The receptors come from a man between 18 and 29 years old with type 1 diabetes.

The chain joins TRBV6-5 to TRBJ1-5; no definite D call. Germline V lookup: CDR1 MNHEY, CDR2 SVGAGI. V was clipped by 0 bases and J by 1 base, with 7 bases between them. This CDR3 is built from 15 residues. Here the CDR3 reads CASSYSVGSNQPQHF. For the CDR3, the DNA is TGTGCCAGCAGTTACTCAGTAGGCAGCAATCAGCCCCAGCATTTT.

This rearrangement joins TRBV4-2 to TRBJ2-7; 12 bases align to TRBD2. The CDR3 extends over 16 amino acids. The V segment lost 0 bases and the J segment 5 bases; nucleotides outside the gene matches: 5. Germline V CDR1 and CDR2: LGHNA, YNFKEQ. CDR3 protein: CASSQEGTSGSHEQYF. In nucleotides, the CDR3 is TGTGCCAGCAGCCAAGAAGGGACTAGCGGGTCCCACGAGCAGTACTTC.

This clone showed up just a few times. The V and J genes are TRBV5-1 and TRBJ2-1, with 12 positions matching TRBD2. V lost 4 bases and J lost 9; bases outside the gene matches: 8. The CDR3 loop spans 15 amino acids. Germline V gene sequence: CDR1 SGHRS, CDR2 YFSETQ. The CDR3 here is CASSQPSGRATEQFF. The CDR3 DNA reads TGCGCCAGCAGCCAACCTAGCGGGAGGGCCACTGAGCAGTTCTTC.

This CDR3 reads CASSILRGEQFF. CDR3 DNA: TGTGCCAGTAGTATTCTACGGGGTGAGCAGTTCTTC. This chain joins TRBV19 and TRBJ2-1, with D possibly matching TRBD2 (5 bases). Trimming left V 3 bases short and J 9 bases short, with 9 bases between. The germline CDR1 and CDR2 sequences are LNHDA and SQIVND (reference sequence). This CDR3 is 12 amino acids long.

The rearrangement uses TRBV5-6 and TRBJ2-7, with D hard to call. The germline gives CDR1 SGHDT, CDR2 YYEEEE. Trimming removed 4 bases from V and 3 bases from J, with 17 bases in between. The CDR3 runs 15 residues. The DNA for the CDR3 is TGTGCCAGCAGCCCCCGAGGAAGAAGCGACTACGAGCAGTACTTC. The encoded protein is CASSPRGRSDYEQYF. Based on the CDR3 plus reference TRBV5-6 and TRBJ2-7, the full variable domain is DAGVTQSPTHLIKTRGQQVTLRCSPKSGHDTVSWYQQALGQGPQFIFQYYEEEERQRGNFPDRFSGHQFPNYSSELNVNALLLGDSALYLCASSPRGRSDYEQYFGPGTRLTVT.

This chain uses TRBV4-1 with TRBJ2-1; D is ambiguous. Germline-derived CDR1 and CDR2 are MGHRA and YSYEKL. V lost 0 bases and J 0 bases, leaving 12 bases between the germline ends. The CDR3 is made up of 17 amino acids. DNA for the CDR3: TGCGCCAGCAGCCAAGATGGGTTGAGGAGCTCCTACAATGAGCAGTTCTTC. Protein: CASSQDGLRSSYNEQFF.

This clone was observed a handful of times. The V and J genes are TRBV19 and TRBJ1-2; D gene ambiguous. Trimming pared 4 bases from V and 4 bases from J, leaving 13 bases between. From germline, CDR1 is LNHDA and CDR2 SQIVND (reference sequence). There are 14 residues in the CDR3. The CDR3 loop reads CASSSPGLTYGYTF. The CDR3 nucleotides read TGTGCCAGTAGTAGTCCTGGGCTGACCTATGGCTACACCTTC.

Concerning this clone: This specimen includes other DNA sequences encoding the same CDR3. The chain employs TRBV18 and TRBJ2-3; D is undetermined. V shed 1 base and J shed 6 bases, with 8 bases lying between them. Germline CDR1 is KGHSH and CDR2 is LQKENI. CDR3 length equals 13 residues. DNA of the CDR3: TGTGCCAGCTCACCACTGGTTGCGGATACGCAGTATTTT. It translates to CASSPLVADTQYF. Using reference TRBV18 and TRBJ2-3 for the parts outside the CDR3, the full variable domain is NAGVMQNPRHLVRRRGQEARLRCSPMKGHSHVYWYRQLPEEGLKFMVYLQKENIIDESGMPKERFSAEFPKEGPSILRIQQVVRGDSAAYFCASSPLVADTQYFGPGTRLTVL.

This clone was seen more than once but under ten times. V is TRBV19 and J is TRBJ1-5; D is unclear. Trimming left V 7 bases short and J 5 bases short, with 18 bases between. CDR1 and CDR2 (germline): LNHDA, SQIVND (reference sequence). The CDR3 has 15 residues. The CDR3: CASTRRAMGDQPQHF. The CDR3, as DNA: TGTGCCAGTACCCGGCGGGCGATGGGCGATCAGCCCCAGCATTTT.

The table lists this clone with a few counts. The chain joins TRBV30 to TRBJ1-1, with D perhaps TRBD1 (5 bases). The CDR3 extends over 13 amino acids. V lost 5 bases to trimming and J lost 11 bases, with 21 bases between them. Germline lookup yields CDR1 GTSNPN and CDR2 SVGIG (reference sequence). The CDR3: CAWRTPPGDGAFF. CDR3 nucleotides: TGTGCCTGGCGAACCCCGCCGGGGGACGGGGCTTTCTTT.

This clone has a handful of counts. CDR3 DNA: TGTGCCAGCAGTCTATCCTGGGGCCCCGGCTCGAAATACGAGCAGTACTTC. Its translation is CASSLSWGPGSKYEQYF. V usage is TRBV25-1 and J usage is TRBJ2-5; weak D call: TRBD1 (5 bases). The J call may be mistaken, given a closer DNA end match to TRBJ2-7. The CDR3 sequence is 17 residues long. Germline V gene lookup returns CDR1 MGHDK and CDR2 SYGVNS.

The rearrangement joins TRBV9 to TRBJ2-7, with 8 bases lining up with TRBD1. The CDR3 has 15 amino acids. Germline V gene lookup returns CDR1 SGDLS and CDR2 YYNGEE. Unmatched junction bases numbered 9, after V lost 1 base and J lost 6 bases. In DNA form, the CDR3 reads TGTGCCAGCAGCGTAAGGGCAGGGGGCGCAACCGAGCAGTACTTC. Its protein product is CASSVRAGGATEQYF.

This clone has just a few counts. This rearrangement joins TRBV5-4 to TRBJ2-7; 9 nucleotides line up with TRBD2. The CDR3 has 18 amino acids. J lost 9 bases, V lost 4 bases, and 23 bases had no gene match. Germline V gene sequence: CDR1 SGHNT, CDR2 YYREEE (reference sequence). CDR3 protein: CASSNPTDASGIAELQYF. CDR3 bases: TGTGCCAGCAGCAACCCAACTGATGCTAGCGGGATAGCGGAGTTGCAGTACTTC.

This chain's CDR3 is CASSPWDRVSEQYF. The CDR3 nucleotides read TGCGCCAGCAGCCCCTGGGACAGGGTGAGCGAGCAGTACTTC. The chain uses TRBV5-1 and TRBJ2-7, with 9 bases identical to TRBD1. The CDR3 sequence is 14 residues long. Germline lookup yields CDR1 SGHRS and CDR2 YFSETQ. J was trimmed by 6 bases and V by 4 bases; bases with no gene match: 8. Full variable domain (rest looked up from reference TRBV5-1 and TRBJ2-7): KAGVTQTPRYLIKTRGQQVTLSCSPISGHRSVSWYQQTPGQGLQFLFEYFSETQRNKGNFPGRFSGRQFSNSRSEMNVSTLELGDSALYLCASSPWDRVSEQYFGPGTRLTVT.

This chain connects TRBV28 to TRBJ2-3, with D possibly TRBD2 on 5 matching bases. The CDR3 loop spans 17 amino acids. Per the germline V gene, CDR1 is MDHEN and CDR2 is SYDVKM. Trimming left V 1 base short and J 2 bases short, with 16 bases between. The CDR3 DNA is TGTGCCAGCAGTTTATTGTCCCTAGCTCAAGACACAGATACGCAGTATTTT. Translation: CASSLLSLAQDTDTQYF.

The J gene is TRBJ1-2, the V gene TRBV28; D remains ambiguous. CDR1 MDHEN and CDR2 SYDVKM come from the germline V gene. Between the trimmed V and J ends, which lost 3 bases and 4 bases, there was a span of 6 bases. The CDR3 sequence is 12 residues long. The CDR3 is CASSFTAYGYTF. The CDR3 coding sequence is TGTGCCAGCAGTTTCACAGCCTATGGCTACACCTTC.

This sequence joins TRBV6-5 and TRBJ2-3; 7 positions agree with TRBD1. Germline V lookup: CDR1 MNHEY, CDR2 SVGAGI. The CDR3 loop spans 13 amino acids. With 7 bases clipped from V and 2 bases from J, the junction kept 3 bases outside the gene matches. Here the CDR3 reads CASNDRATDTQYF. In nucleotides, the CDR3 is TGTGCCAGCAATGACAGGGCCACAGATACGCAGTATTTT.

This chain uses TRBV30 with TRBJ2-1, with D perhaps matching TRBD2 (6 bases). Germline CDR1 and CDR2: GTSNPN and SVGIG (reference sequence). The length of the CDR3 is 15 residues. V lost 4 bases and J 2 bases, leaving 15 bases between the germline ends. Here the CDR3 reads CAWTEGLLTYNEQFF. The CDR3 nucleotides read TGTGCCTGGACCGAGGGACTTCTTACCTACAATGAGCAGTTCTTC.

The genes are TRBV6-5 and TRBJ2-7; the D gene is possibly TRBD2 (6 bases). Germline CDR1 MNHEY, CDR2 SVGAGI. This CDR3 region has 15 residues. The V and J ends lost 2 bases and 1 base respectively, with 12 bases between them. The CDR3 nucleotides are TGTGCCAGCAGTTACAACCGGGACTTATCCTACGAGCAGTACTTC. Translation gives CASSYNRDLSYEQYF.

This clone was detected only a few times. The J gene is TRBJ1-5, the V gene TRBV29-1; TRBD1 agrees at 7 bases. The germline V gene has CDR1 SQVTM and CDR2 ANQGSEA. V gave up 2 bases and J gave up 4 bases; unmatched junction bases: 2. This CDR3 has 13 residues. CDR3 in amino acids: CSVELQGNQPQHF. The CDR3 DNA follows: TGCAGCGTTGAATTACAGGGGAATCAGCCCCAGCATTTT.

This clone was seen a handful of times. The chain carries TRBV4-1 and TRBJ2-6; D is possibly TRBD2 (6 bases). CDR1 is MGHRA, CDR2 YSYEKL, per germline. The CDR3 has 16 residues. Trimming removed 4 bases from V and 4 bases from J, with 14 bases in between. CDR3 residues: CASSRVRGGGANVLTF. The CDR3 nucleotides are TGCGCCAGCAGCCGAGTGCGGGGAGGAGGGGCCAACGTCCTGACTTTC.

This chain connects TRBV30 to TRBJ2-7; the match to TRBD2 covers 9 bases. Germline CDR1 reads GTSNPN; CDR2 reads SVGIG (reference sequence). The CDR3 is made up of 12 amino acids. V shed 4 bases, J shed 12 bases, and the junction held 10 bases outside the gene matches. CDR3 in amino acids: CAWNRLAGLWYF. The CDR3 DNA is TGTGCCTGGAACCGGCTAGCGGGGCTCTGGTACTTC.

V is TRBV30 and J is TRBJ2-1; D unclear. Per the germline V gene, CDR1 is GTSNPN and CDR2 is SVGIG (reference sequence). The CDR3 spans 17 residues. Trimming pared 1 base from V and 2 bases from J, leaving 18 bases between. The CDR3 spells CAWSGTKGSMAYNEQFF. CDR3 DNA: TGTGCCTGGAGTGGAACAAAAGGGTCGATGGCCTACAATGAGCAGTTCTTC.

Only a few counts were recorded for this clone. V gene TRBV2 combines with J gene TRBJ2-1; the match to TRBD1 covers 8 bases. V gave up 7 bases and J gave up 9 bases; unmatched junction bases: 14. CDR1 SNHLY and CDR2 FYNNEI come from the germline V gene. The CDR3 runs 15 residues. CDR3 DNA sequence: TGTGCCAGCATGGGGACAGGAACCTCCCTGGGTGAGCAGTTCTTC. It specifies CASMGTGTSLGEQFF.

The table lists this clone with a count of one. This sequence joins TRBV6-5 and TRBJ2-7, with a weak D call TRBD2 (6 bases). CDR1 MNHEY and CDR2 SVGAGI come from the germline V gene. The CDR3 sequence is 13 residues long. V lost 6 bases and J 5 bases, leaving 14 bases between the germline ends. The CDR3 sequence is CASRSPGLNEQYF. The DNA for the CDR3 is TGTGCCAGCAGATCTCCGGGACTCAACGAGCAGTACTTC.

This clone was seen a few times. Within the sample, other DNA sequences also encode this same CDR3. V gene TRBV6-5 combines with J gene TRBJ1-5; 8 nucleotides agree with TRBD1. Germline V gene data show CDR1 as MNHEY and CDR2 as SVGAGI. The CDR3 is made up of 13 amino acids. V was clipped by 5 bases and J by 4 bases; unmatched bases: 1. CDR3 nucleotides: TGTGCCAGCAGTCGACAGGGGAATCAGCCCCAGCATTTT. Residues: CASSRQGNQPQHF.

The V and J genes are TRBV28 and TRBJ2-7; possibly TRBD1 for D (6 bases). Germline V gives CDR1 MDHEN, CDR2 SYDVKM. This CDR3 comprises 15 residues. V was pared by 8 bases and J by 1 base, with 18 bases between. The CDR3 sequence: CASGFRMTGSYEQYF. Written as DNA, the CDR3 is TGTGCCAGCGGGTTTCGTATGACAGGATCCTACGAGCAGTACTTC.

The chain couples TRBV30 to TRBJ1-1; D call uncertain. This CDR3 is 10 amino acids long. The germline CDR1 and CDR2 sequences are GTSNPN and SVGIG (reference sequence). The V and J ends lost 6 bases and 8 bases respectively, with 10 bases between them. CDR3 DNA sequence: TGTGCCTGCGAGGGCTTCGAAGCTTTCTTT. The encoded protein is CACEGFEAFF.

The chain couples TRBV28 to TRBJ1-2; the D gene is possibly TRBD1 (5 bases). V gave up 6 bases and J gave up 6 bases, with 11 bases separating them. Germline V gene lookup returns CDR1 MDHEN and CDR2 SYDVKM. The CDR3 runs 12 residues. The CDR3 DNA is TGTGCCAGCAGCGTTGACAGAGATGGCTACACCTTC. It yields the protein CASSVDRDGYTF.

CDR3 bases: TGCAGTGCTAGACAGACCCCCGTCCAGTACTTC. This gives the protein CSARQTPVQYF. The chain uses TRBV20-1 and TRBJ2-5; D is unresolved. Per germline, CDR1 DFQATT and CDR2 SNEGSKA (reference sequence). V was cut by 2 bases and J by 10 bases, with 11 bases left in between. The CDR3 length is 11 residues.